The next 16 T cell receptor beta chains were all read from a single sample in a study of cytomegalovirus exposure and HLA in healthy donors. It was with 60 Vbeta and 13 Jbeta primers that the PCR ran. Sequencing was performed with immunoSEQ multiplex PCR; in TCRdb, only in-frame clones are kept and a portion is missing. Seen here are approximately 110,000 clones, approximately 70% observed once, and the top ten hold approximately 3.8%. Sequences were obtained from PBMCs. All receptors come from a man aged 30-40 years in good health and CMV-seropositive.

The chain recombines TRBV28 with TRBJ2-2, with D tentatively TRBD1 (5 bases). Per the germline V gene, CDR1 is MDHEN and CDR2 is SYDVKM. The CDR3 covers 13 residues. The V end was cut by 6 bases, the J end by 7 bases, with 12 bases between. Here the CDR3 DNA reads TGTGCCAGCAGACAGGAATATTTCGGGGAGCTGTTTTTT. It encodes CASRQEYFGELFF.

The chain employs TRBV7-9 and TRBJ1-2; 7 positions match TRBD1. The junction had 0 bases not matched to a gene; V was cut back by 1 base and J by 4 bases. This CDR3 is 13 amino acids long. Germline assignment: CDR1 SEHNR and CDR2 FQNEAQ (reference sequence). The CDR3 loop reads CASSLGQGYGYTF. CDR3 nucleotides: TGTGCCAGCAGCTTAGGACAGGGCTATGGCTACACCTTC. The variable domain in full, completed from reference TRBV7-9 and TRBJ1-2, reads DTGVSQNPRHKITKRGQNVTFRCDPISEHNRLYWYRQTLGQGPEFLTYFQNEAQLEKSRLLSDRFSAERPKGSFSTLEIQRTEQGDSAMYLCASSLGQGYGYTFGSGTRLTVV.

The rearrangement uses TRBV10-3 and TRBJ2-7, with a weak D call TRBD2 (7 bases). Germline assignment: CDR1 ENHRY and CDR2 SYGVKD. Trimming pared 0 bases from V and 5 bases from J, leaving 11 bases between. The CDR3 is made up of 14 amino acids. DNA for the CDR3: TGTGCCATCAGTGAGTCGAGGGGGGGCAACGAGCAGTACTTC. It yields the protein CAISESRGGNEQYF.

V gene TRBV4-1 combines with J gene TRBJ2-3; 7 nucleotides agree with TRBD2. Germline CDR1 MGHRA, CDR2 YSYEKL. The CDR3 contains 16 residues. With V trimmed by 1 base and J by 1 base, 5 bases remained unmatched. The CDR3 coding sequence is TGCGCCAGCAGCCAAGGAGGTGCGGGGGGCACAGATACGCAGTATTTT. This translates into CASSQGGAGGTDTQYF.

In this sample, this clone turned up a few times. This sequence joins TRBV21-1 and TRBJ1-1. TRBV21-1 counts as a pseudogene. The CDR3 sequence is 16 residues long. CDR3 nucleotides: TGTGCCAGCAGCAAAGGAAGAGCGTCGCAGAACACTGAAGCTTTCTTT. Its protein product is CASSKGRASQNTEAFF.

V gene TRBV15 combines with J gene TRBJ1-6; 8 bases agree with TRBD1. Trimming cost V 3 bases and J 9 bases; bases outside gene matches: 4. The CDR3 loop spans 14 amino acids. Germline assignment: CDR1 LNHNV and CDR2 YYDKDF (reference sequence). As DNA, the CDR3 is TGTGCCACCAGCAGGATTGACAGGGGTTCACCCCTCCACTTT. Translated: CATSRIDRGSPLHF.

The rearrangement links TRBV4-1 to TRBJ2-7; 9 bases fit TRBD1. V shed 0 bases and J 6 bases; nucleotides not matched to a gene: 6. Germline-derived CDR1 and CDR2 are MGHRA and YSYEKL. This CDR3 contains 15 residues. CDR3 amino acids: CASSQDGQGRSEQYF. CDR3 DNA sequence: TGCGCCAGCAGCCAAGATGGACAGGGGCGGTCCGAGCAGTACTTC.

This rearrangement joins TRBV5-6 to TRBJ1-6, with 8 bases that match TRBD1. With 3 bases clipped from V and 11 bases from J, the junction kept 7 bases outside the gene matches. Germline assignment: CDR1 SGHDT and CDR2 YYEEEE. The CDR3 length is 14 residues. The CDR3 spells CASSWTGPSPPLHF. The CDR3 bases are TGTGCCAGCAGCTGGACAGGGCCCTCACCACCCCTCCACTTT.

The V call is TRBV4-1, the J call TRBJ1-2; the D is unclear. Germline V gene sequence: CDR1 MGHRA, CDR2 YSYEKL. The CDR3 covers 14 residues. V was cut by 4 bases and J by 4 bases, with 13 bases left in between. CDR3 protein: CASSPPSPVYGYTF. The CDR3 DNA reads TGCGCCAGCAGCCCCCCGTCCCCTGTCTATGGCTACACCTTC.

This clone was picked up a small number of times. V gene TRBV7-9 combines with J gene TRBJ1-1; D not certain. The CDR3 covers 11 residues. With 5 bases removed from V and 5 bases from J, the gap between germline ends came to 6 bases. Germline CDR1 is SEHNR and CDR2 is FQNEAQ (reference sequence). CDR3 bases: TGTGCCAGCAGCCCGGGTACTGAAGCTTTCTTT. It encodes CASSPGTEAFF.

This chain links TRBV5-1 with TRBJ2-5, with unresolved D. There are 13 residues in the CDR3. The germline V gene encodes CDR1 SGHRS and CDR2 YFSETQ. V lost 4 bases, J lost 0 bases, and 7 bases lay in between. The CDR3 reads CASSVQDQETQYF. CDR3 DNA sequence: TGCGCCAGCAGCGTTCAGGACCAAGAGACCCAGTACTTC.

V is TRBV5-6 and J is TRBJ2-3; D is unresolved. The germline gives CDR1 SGHDT, CDR2 YYEEEE. Trimming stripped 2 bases from V and 8 bases from J, with 9 bases between. This CDR3 contains 12 residues. CDR3 DNA: TGTGCCAGCAGCTTACAGAGTATTACGCAGTATTTT. Translating gives CASSLQSITQYF.

This clone was found a few times. The rearrangement links TRBV6-5 to TRBJ2-1, with unresolved D. The CDR3 is 14 amino acids. Trimming stripped 7 bases from V and 7 bases from J, with 17 bases between. Germline V CDR1 and CDR2: MNHEY, SVGAGI. CDR3 region: CASTRGVGGNEQFF. In nucleotides, the CDR3 is TGTGCCAGCACGCGCGGAGTGGGTGGAAATGAGCAGTTCTTC.

The rearrangement joins TRBV6-5 to TRBJ1-3, with D unresolved. Trimming stripped 2 bases from V and 0 bases from J, with 11 bases between. The CDR3 totals 16 residues. CDR1 is MNHEY, CDR2 SVGAGI, per germline. The CDR3: CASSYGGLGSGNTIYF. CDR3 DNA: TGTGCCAGCAGTTACGGAGGGTTGGGCTCTGGAAACACCATATATTTT.

CDR3 in amino acids: CASSDSGTGVGEFF. CDR3 bases: TGCGCCAGCAGTGACAGTGGTACAGGGGTTGGGGAGTTCTTC. J is TRBJ2-1 and V is TRBV10-2, with 7 bases fitting TRBD1. V lost 3 bases and J lost 14; bases outside the gene matches: 13. From germline, CDR1 is WSHSY and CDR2 SAAADI. The CDR3 covers 14 residues.

The J gene is TRBJ2-1, the V gene TRBV5-5; 8 bases fit TRBD2. The length of the CDR3 is 17 residues. Trimming took 0 bases from V and 8 from J; bases not matched to a gene: 13. CDR1 is SGHKS and CDR2 is YYEKEE in the germline V gene (reference sequence). DNA for the CDR3: TGTGCCAGCAGCTTGGCCATTGGCGGGGGGCCCGGTGATGAGCAGTTCTTC. Translation gives CASSLAIGGGPGDEQFF. Complete variable domain (other parts from reference TRBV5-5 and TRBJ2-1): DAGVTQSPTHLIKTRGQQVTLRCSPISGHKSVSWYQQVLGQGPQFIFQYYEKEERGRGNFPDRFSARQFPNYSSELNVNALLLGDSALYLCASSLAIGGGPGDEQFFGPGTRLTVL.